Listed below are T cell receptor beta chains from one sample, sequenced in a study of CD8+CD57+ T cells in acquired aplastic anemia. One entry per CDR3 protein, called by TCRdb with MiXCR from the reads. The table lists roughly 200,000 distinct CDR3 sequences, more than 60% of them singletons. The material sequenced was sorted CD4+, CD8+, or CD8+CD57+ T cells (not recorded which) from PBMCs. The receptors originated from a human donor with aplastic anemia. The CDR3 runs from the conserved cysteine through the conserved F or W. The D gene is left open where the match is weak. Where a row states a size, it is once, few, many or the class of an expanded clone; other rows omit it.

TRBV12-3/TRBV12-4	TRBJ2-7	.	many	CASSFSQGSYEQYF	TGTGCCAGCAGTTTTAGTCAGGGCTCCTACGAGCAGTACTTC
TRBV2	TRBJ1-6	.	.	CASSEVWGSYNSPLHF	TGTGCCAGCAGTGAAGTATGGGGGTCCTATAATTCACCCCTCCACTTT
TRBV5-1	TRBJ2-2	TRBD2	many	CASCARGTGTGELFF	TGCGCCAGCTGCGCGCGGGGGACGGGCACCGGGGAGCTGTTTTTT
TRBV24-1	TRBJ2-2	TRBD1	.	CATSDLTGTGELFF	TGTGCCACCAGTGACTTGACAGGGACCGGGGAGCTGTTTTTT
TRBV2	TRBJ1-5	TRBD1	.	CASSALTAGTGQRTYSNQPQHF	TGTGCCAGCAGTGCCCTAACCGCTGGGACAGGCCAACGCACTTATAGCAATCAGCCCCAGCATTTT
TRBV7-9	TRBJ1-2	TRBD1	.	CASSLGRTGADGYTF	TGTGCCAGCAGCTTAGGGCGGACAGGGGCTGACGGCTACACCTTC
TRBV24-1	TRBJ2-3	TRBD1	.	CATSVPGQGAEAQYF	TGTGCCACCAGTGTCCCGGGACAGGGAGCCGAGGCGCAGTATTTT
TRBV7-2	TRBJ1-2	TRBD1	.	CASSWQRDRGNYGYTF	TGTGCCAGTAGTTGGCAGCGGGACAGGGGCAACTATGGCTACACCTTC
TRBV5-1	TRBJ1-2	.	.	CASSLAQGKLYGYTF	TGCGCCAGCAGCTTGGCGCAGGGAAAGTTGTATGGCTACACCTTC
TRBV5-8	TRBJ2-1	.	few	CASSHGYSKFF	TGTGCCAGCAGCCACGGATACTCCAAGTTCTTC
TRBV14	TRBJ2-2	.	.	CASSQDQGDVYTGELFF	TGTGCCAGCAGCCAAGATCAAGGGGACGTGTACACCGGGGAGCTGTTTTTT
TRBV10-3	TRBJ2-7	.	.	CAISNPPTHPGEQYF	TGTGCCATCAGCAACCCACCGACCCATCCGGGGGAGCAGTACTTC
TRBV5-1	TRBJ1-3	.	.	CASSFVTLSGNTIYF	TGCGCCAGCAGCTTTGTGACACTCTCTGGAAACACCATATATTTT
TRBV2	TRBJ2-1	.	.	CASSLHNEQFF	TGTGCCAGCAGTTTGCACAATGAGCAGTTCTTC
TRBV14	TRBJ1-6	.	.	CASSQVDGGTPLHF	TGTGCCAGCAGCCAAGTAGACGGAGGTACACCCCTCCACTTT
TRBV7-6	TRBJ2-3	TRBD2	.	CASSHLAEGTDTQYF	TGTGCCAGCAGCCATCTAGCGGAGGGCACAGATACGCAGTATTTT
TRBV20-1	TRBJ1-6	.	.	CSATGVVNSPLHF	TGCAGTGCTACAGGGGTCGTCAATTCACCCCTCCACTTT
TRBV2	TRBJ1-3	.	.	CASKTQGLSGNTIYF	TGTGCCAGCAAAACACAGGGCCTCTCTGGAAACACCATATATTTT
TRBV5-1	TRBJ1-1	.	once	CASSLVQGEAFF	TGCGCCAGCAGCTTGGTCCAGGGCGAAGCTTTCTTT
TRBV7-9	TRBJ2-7	.	.	CASSFPANTYEQYF	TGTGCCAGCAGCTTCCCCGCAAACACCTACGAGCAGTACTTC
TRBV6-2/TRBV6-3	TRBJ1-2	TRBD1	.	CASRGTASSNYGYTF	TGTGCCAGCAGGGGGACAGCTTCCTCTAACTATGGCTACACCTTC
TRBV2	TRBJ2-7	TRBD2	.	CASSFSGNYEQYF	TGTGCCAGCAGTTTTAGCGGGAACTACGAGCAGTACTTC
TRBV19	TRBJ1-1	.	.	CASRNPGARGDTEAFF	TGTGCCAGTAGGAACCCAGGGGCGCGGGGGGACACTGAAGCTTTCTTT
TRBV11-2	TRBJ1-6	.	many	CASSQDVSPNSPLHF	TGTGCCAGCAGCCAAGACGTATCCCCTAACTCACCCCTCCACTTT
TRBV7-3	TRBJ2-7	.	.	CASSRGGILEQYF	TGCGCCAGCAGCCGTGGCGGGATTCTCGAGCAGTACTTC
TRBV7-9	TRBJ2-2	.	.	CASSLVGRTGELFF	TGTGCCAGCAGCTTAGTGGGACGGACCGGGGAGCTGTTTTTT
TRBV20-1	TRBJ2-6	.	.	CSARDDSSGANVLTF	TGCAGTGCTAGAGATGATAGCTCTGGGGCCAACGTCCTGACTTTC
TRBV19	TRBJ1-1	TRBD1	.	CASSPQGARTEAFF	TGTGCCAGTAGTCCACAGGGGGCGAGGACTGAAGCTTTCTTT
TRBV12-3/TRBV12-4	TRBJ2-7	.	.	CASSRTAPHEQYF	TGTGCCAGCAGCAGGACAGCCCCCCACGAGCAGTACTTC
TRBV5-1	TRBJ2-3	.	.	CASSFLLAPDTQYF	TGTGCCAGCAGCTTTCTACTAGCTCCAGATACGCAGTATTTT
TRBV24-1	TRBJ2-7	TRBD1	few	CATSGTGGEQYF	TGTGCCACCAGTGGGACAGGGGGGGAGCAGTACTTC
TRBV15	TRBJ2-7	.	.	CATSSVYWGYEQYF	TGTGCCACCAGCAGTGTATACTGGGGGTACGAGCAGTACTTC
TRBV7-9	TRBJ1-5	.	.	CASSQGRAGQPQHF	TGTGCCAGCAGCCAGGGGAGGGCAGGTCAGCCCCAGCATTTT
TRBV19	TRBJ1-1	TRBD1	.	CASAILADRSEAFF	TGTGCCAGCGCCATCTTGGCGGACAGGTCTGAAGCTTTCTTT
TRBV7-3	TRBJ2-3	.	.	CASSPNSQGLDTQYF	TGTGCCAGCAGCCCCAACTCACAGGGACTTGATACGCAGTATTTT
TRBV7-9	TRBJ2-3	TRBD2	.	CASSPSGGVPDTQYF	TGTGCCAGCAGCCCTTCGGGGGGAGTCCCCGATACGCAGTATTTT
TRBV25-1	TRBJ2-7	TRBD2	.	CASGHGGIPYEQYF	TGTGCCAGCGGCCACGGGGGGATACCCTACGAGCAGTACTTC
TRBV9	TRBJ2-7	.	many	CASSVLGAGEQYF	TGTGCCAGCAGCGTACTAGGTGCTGGCGAGCAGTACTTC
TRBV7-3	TRBJ1-1	.	.	CASSLVGVNRWNTEAFF	TGTGCCAGCAGCTTAGTCGGCGTCAACAGATGGAACACTGAAGCTTTCTTT
TRBV6-6	TRBJ2-5	TRBD1	.	CASSYGTGGTPGGGLETQYF	TGTGCCAGCAGTTACGGGACAGGGGGCACCCCCGGCGGGGGGCTAGAGACCCAGTACTTC